Presented here are 31 T cell receptor beta chains from one specimen sequenced in a study of blood T cell repertoires in COVID-19. Data came from immunoSEQ multiplex PCR; TCRdb stores just in-frame clones and leaves some out. The repertoire holds about 110,000 clones, with 70% to 85% as singletons. Sequencing was done on a sample of peripheral blood. Receptors originate from a woman in her thirties or forties with acute or convalescent COVID-19.

This clone was seen only a few times. The V and J genes are TRBV19 and TRBJ2-3; D gene unclear. V was cut by 5 bases and J by 1 base, with 4 bases left in between. The CDR3 is made up of 12 amino acids. Germline V gene data show CDR1 as LNHDA and CDR2 as SQIVND (reference sequence). The CDR3 sequence is CASSGRTDTQYF. CDR3 DNA sequence: TGTGCCAGTAGTGGGCGCACAGATACGCAGTATTTT.

The chain couples TRBV18 to TRBJ1-3; D gene unclear. V lost 8 bases, J lost 3 bases, and 5 bases lay in between. The CDR3 is made up of 11 amino acids. Germline CDR1 and CDR2: KGHSH and LQKENI. CDR3 bases: TGTGCCAGCCATAGTGGAAACACCATATATTTT. It specifies CASHSGNTIYF.

Only one count was recorded for this clone. The gene calls are TRBV30 and TRBJ2-1, with D maybe TRBD2 (6 bases). V gave up 2 bases and J gave up 5 bases, with 16 bases separating them. Germline CDR1 reads GTSNPN; CDR2 reads SVGIG (reference sequence). CDR3 length equals 15 residues. The CDR3 bases are TGTGCCTGGAGTAGACCGGGGGACGGAAACAATGAGCAGTTCTTC. It specifies CAWSRPGDGNNEQFF.

This clone has only a few counts. The chain joins TRBV5-5 to TRBJ2-5, with TRBD1 matching 10 bases. The CDR3 has 15 residues. Germline CDR1 reads SGHKS; CDR2 reads YYEKEE (reference sequence). The ends lost 5 bases at V and 5 bases at J; junction bases unmatched: 9. The chain's CDR3 is CASSTGQGTWETQYF. The CDR3 bases are TGTGCCAGCAGTACGGGACAGGGGACGTGGGAGACCCAGTACTTC.

The V gene is TRBV27, the J gene TRBJ2-3, with 7 bases identical to TRBD2. CDR1 is MNHEY, CDR2 SMNVEV, per germline (reference sequence). J lost 1 base, V lost 8 bases, and 6 bases had no gene match. The CDR3 length is 14 residues. CDR3 nucleotide sequence: TGTGCCAGCGTACCTCTAGCGGGCACAGATACGCAGTATTTT. It codes for CASVPLAGTDTQYF.

This clone appeared a few times. The chain recombines TRBV6-2 or TRBV6-3 with TRBJ2-5; 10 nucleotides agree with TRBD2. J was trimmed by 5 bases and V by 1 base; bases with no gene match: 4. Germline CDR1 MNHEY, CDR2 SVGEGT. The CDR3 totals 15 residues. The CDR3 nucleotides are TGTGCCAGCAGTTACTGGAGCGGGGGGGCCGAGACCCAGTACTTC. Translation: CASSYWSGGAETQYF.

The rearrangement uses TRBV5-1 and TRBJ1-1; D is possibly TRBD1 (6 bases). This CDR3 is built from 12 residues. Deletions cut 8 bases from V and 1 base from J, with 9 bases between. Looked up from germline, CDR1 is SGHRS and CDR2 is YFSETQ. As DNA, the CDR3 is TGCGCCAGTTCACAGGGGAACACTGAAGCTTTCTTT. This translates into CASSQGNTEAFF.

This clone was seen a handful of times. The chain carries TRBV6-2 or TRBV6-3 and TRBJ1-2; perhaps TRBD1 as D (6 bases). V lost 6 bases and J lost 4, with 15 bases in between. Germline V gene lookup returns CDR1 MNHEY and CDR2 SVGEGT. CDR3 length: 14 amino acids. CDR3 loop: CASSSKTGIYGYTF. The CDR3 nucleotides read TGTGCCAGCAGCTCCAAGACAGGCATCTATGGCTACACCTTC.

The J gene is TRBJ2-1, the V gene TRBV9; D remains unclear. V was clipped by 0 bases and J by 0 bases, with 7 bases between them. Germline V gene data show CDR1 as SGDLS and CDR2 as YYNGEE. The CDR3 has 15 residues. This CDR3 is CASSVGSSSYNEQFF. For the CDR3, the DNA is TGTGCCAGCAGCGTAGGGTCGAGCTCCTACAATGAGCAGTTCTTC.

The genes are TRBV6-5 and TRBJ2-7; perhaps TRBD1 as D (6 bases). Germline assignment: CDR1 MNHEY and CDR2 SVGAGI. V dropped 7 bases and J dropped 4 bases, with 14 bases sitting between them. This CDR3 is built from 13 residues. Here the CDR3 reads CASKDSHAYEQYF. CDR3 DNA sequence: TGTGCCAGCAAGGACAGCCACGCGTACGAGCAGTACTTC.

This clone showed up just once. V is TRBV7-9 and J is TRBJ1-6; tentative D call: TRBD1 (5 bases). Looked up from germline, CDR1 is SEHNR and CDR2 is FQNEAQ (reference sequence). V was pared by 5 bases and J by 14 bases, with 13 bases between. The CDR3 totals 12 residues. The CDR3 is CASSLGGGTLHF. The CDR3 coding sequence is TGTGCCAGCAGCCTCGGCGGGGGGACCCTCCACTTT.

The rearrangement uses TRBV7-9 and TRBJ1-1, with a weak D call TRBD1 (6 bases). Germline V gene data show CDR1 as SEHNR and CDR2 as FQNEAQ (reference sequence). The CDR3 has 14 residues. Trimming stripped 6 bases from V and 7 bases from J, with 18 bases between. CDR3 loop: CASSSMMGQGEAFF. Here the CDR3 DNA reads TGTGCCAGCAGTTCTATGATGGGACAAGGTGAAGCTTTCTTT.

This clone appeared a single time. The chain links TRBV28 to TRBJ1-2; D perhaps matches TRBD1 (6 bases). From germline, CDR1 is MDHEN and CDR2 SYDVKM. V was trimmed by 11 bases and J by 4 bases, leaving 11 bases between them. The CDR3 consists of 11 residues. CDR3 loop: CAWGPAYGYTF. The CDR3 nucleotides read TGTGCCTGGGGGCCGGCCTATGGCTACACCTTC.

The rearrangement links TRBV7-2 to TRBJ1-5, with D tentatively TRBD1 (6 bases). This CDR3 has 14 residues. Germline CDR1 is SGHTA and CDR2 is FQGNSA. V lost 4 bases and J 2 bases, leaving 9 bases between the germline ends. For the CDR3, the DNA is TGTGCCAGCAGCTGGGACACCCGCAATCAGCCCCAGCATTTT. This translates into CASSWDTRNQPQHF.

The gene calls are TRBV11-1 and TRBJ2-5; weak D call: TRBD1 (6 bases). The germline gives CDR1 SGHAT, CDR2 FQDESV (reference sequence). CDR3 length: 13 amino acids. Trimming removed 3 bases at V and 4 bases at J, with 9 bases between. The CDR3 protein is CASSFTGRETQYF. DNA of the CDR3: TGTGCCAGCAGCTTCACAGGGAGAGAGACCCAGTACTTC.

V usage is TRBV9 and J usage is TRBJ2-1; D is undetermined. The V end lost 0 bases, the J end lost 10 bases, and 5 bases lay between the germline ends. The CDR3 extends over 11 amino acids. CDR1 and CDR2 from the germline V gene are SGDLS and YYNGEE. In DNA form, the CDR3 reads TGTGCCAGCAGCGTAGGGGCAGAGCAGTTCTTC. Its protein is CASSVGAEQFF. Based on the CDR3 plus reference TRBV9 and TRBJ2-1, the full variable domain is DSGVTQTPKHLITATGQRVTLRCSPRSGDLSVYWYQQSLDQGLQFLIQYYNGEERAKGNILERFSAQQFPDLHSELNLSSLELGDSALYFCASSVGAEQFFGPGTRLTVL.

V and J are TRBV30 and TRBJ2-2; 7 bases are a match to TRBD1. This CDR3 region has 14 residues. V dropped 3 bases and J dropped 6; count of bases not matched to a gene: 7. Germline CDR1 is GTSNPN and CDR2 is SVGIG (reference sequence). The CDR3: CAWSDQTGSGELFF. As DNA, the CDR3 is TGTGCCTGGAGCGACCAGACAGGGTCCGGGGAGCTGTTTTTT. Full variable domain (rest looked up from reference TRBV30 and TRBJ2-2): SQTIHQWPATLVQPVGSPLSLECTVEGTSNPNLYWYRQAAGRGLQLLFYSVGIGQISSEVPQNLSASRPQDRQFILSSKKLLLSDSGFYLCAWSDQTGSGELFFGEGSRLTVL.

This clone was counted only a few times. The chain links TRBV19 to TRBJ1-6, with 10 bases fitting TRBD1. Germline assignment: CDR1 LNHDA and CDR2 SQIVND (reference sequence). The ends lost 5 bases at V and 7 bases at J; junction bases unmatched: 8. The CDR3 loop spans 16 amino acids. The CDR3 coding sequence is TGTGCCAGTAGTGCCCAGACAGGGGGCGTAAATTCACCCCTCCACTTT. Amino acid sequence: CASSAQTGGVNSPLHF. Together with reference TRBV19 and TRBJ1-6, the CDR3 gives the full variable domain: DGGITQSPKYLFRKEGQNVTLSCEQNLNHDAMYWYRQDPGQGLRLIYYSQIVNDFQKGDIAEGYSVSREKKESFPLTVTSAQKNPTAFYLCASSAQTGGVNSPLHFGNGTRLTVT.

This clone was seen ten or more times. V is TRBV2 and J is TRBJ1-1, with D possibly matching TRBD1 (5 bases). V was cut by 8 bases and J by 1 base, with 17 bases left in between. Germline CDR1 SNHLY, CDR2 FYNNEI. The CDR3 length is 15 residues. The CDR3 sequence: CASLAVARANTEAFF. The CDR3 region has the DNA TGTGCCAGCCTCGCGGTGGCCAGGGCGAACACTGAAGCTTTCTTT.

This clone was counted only a few times. V is TRBV29-1 and J is TRBJ1-2, with a tentative D call TRBD1 (6 bases). Trimming took 4 bases from V and 5 from J, leaving 14 bases between them. Per the germline V gene, CDR1 is SQVTM and CDR2 is ANQGSEA. The CDR3 contains 13 residues. The DNA of the CDR3 is TGCAGCGTTGCGGTGACGCAGGGGTATGGCTACACCTTC. It yields the protein CSVAVTQGYGYTF.

This clone has at least ten counts. This rearrangement joins TRBV19 to TRBJ2-7, with 10 bases identical to TRBD1. V was pared by 4 bases and J by 6 bases, with 9 bases of the junction left unmatched. The CDR3 is made up of 15 amino acids. From germline, CDR1 is LNHDA and CDR2 SQIVND (reference sequence). Here the CDR3 reads CASSRGQGINSEQYF. CDR3 in DNA: TGTGCCAGTAGTAGGGGACAGGGGATAAATTCCGAGCAGTACTTC.

The J gene is TRBJ2-7, the V gene TRBV3-1 (or the pseudogene TRBV3-2); TRBD1 is a possible D gene (8 bases). The CDR3 is 14 residues long. Trimming took off 2 bases at V and 6 bases at J, with 14 bases between the two ends. The V gene's germline CDR1 is LGHDT and CDR2 YNNKEL (reference sequence). This CDR3 reads CASSQTGGGSEQYF. The CDR3 DNA reads as TGTGCCAGCAGCCAAACAGGGGGGGGGAGCGAGCAGTACTTC.

V usage is TRBV5-1 and J usage is TRBJ2-7; 7 nucleotides agree with TRBD1. The germline V gene encodes CDR1 SGHRS and CDR2 YFSETQ. The length of the CDR3 is 14 residues. The V and J ends lost 4 bases and 0 bases, in that order; junction bases with no gene match: 4. The CDR3 nucleotides read TGCGCCAGCAGCCAGGACAGGTTCTCCTACGAGCAGTACTTC. The encoded protein is CASSQDRFSYEQYF.

Concerning this clone: The junction departs from germline at one end; a sequencing error may be responsible. This chain uses TRBV6-5 with TRBJ2-2, with TRBD2 identical over 16 bases. The CDR3 is 14 residues long. In germline, CDR1 is MNHEY, CDR2 SVGAGI. CDR3 DNA sequence: TGTGCCAGCAGCCGAGGGACTAGCGGGGGGGGCGTGGTTTTT. Translation gives CASSRGTSGGGVVF.

V usage is TRBV4-1 and J usage is TRBJ2-5; tentatively, D is TRBD1 (5 bases). CDR1 is MGHRA, CDR2 YSYEKL, per germline. The CDR3 sequence is 15 residues long. The germline V and J ends were trimmed by 0 bases and 7 bases, with 15 bases remaining between them. CDR3 sequence: CASSQEPPGIGTQYF. In nucleotides, the CDR3 is TGCGCCAGCAGCCAAGAACCTCCAGGGATTGGGACCCAGTACTTC.

This chain's CDR3 is CASSETRGLFF. CDR3 nucleotide sequence: TGTGCCAGCAGTGAGACGAGAGGGCTGTTTTTT. This chain uses TRBV2 with TRBJ1-4, with unresolved D. This CDR3 has 11 amino acids. The V end was cut by 3 bases, the J end by 14 bases, with 10 bases between. The V gene's germline CDR1 is SNHLY and CDR2 FYNNEI.

The V and J genes are TRBV18 and TRBJ1-4; 7 positions agree with TRBD1. The V gene end was trimmed by 6 bases and the J gene end by 5 bases; junction bases not matched to a gene: 6. The CDR3 loop spans 14 amino acids. The germline CDR1 and CDR2 sequences are KGHSH and LQKENI. CDR3 in DNA: TGTGCCAGCTCCAGGACAGGAGGCAATGAAAAACTGTTTTTT. This codes for CASSRTGGNEKLFF.

The genes are TRBV4-1 and TRBJ1-4; 10 positions agree with TRBD1. In germline, CDR1 is MGHRA, CDR2 YSYEKL. Trimming removed 5 bases from V and 6 bases from J; junction bases left unmatched: 6. The CDR3 is 15 amino acids. As DNA, the CDR3 is TGCGCCAGCAGCATGTGGGGGACAGGGGATGAAAAACTGTTTTTT. Translating gives CASSMWGTGDEKLFF.

The chain combines TRBV19 with TRBJ1-2, with TRBD1 matching over 10 bases. The CDR3 spans 15 residues. Trimming at V came to 5 bases and at J to 3 bases, leaving 6 bases not matched to a gene. Looked up from germline, CDR1 is LNHDA and CDR2 is SQIVND (reference sequence). CDR3: CASSLTGTGDYGYTF. The CDR3 region has the DNA TGTGCCAGTAGTCTCACCGGGACAGGGGACTATGGCTACACCTTC.

In the case of this clone: Other DNA variants within this sample encode the same CDR3. The V gene is TRBV7-2, the J gene TRBJ2-2; D is possibly TRBD1 (6 bases). This CDR3 has 17 amino acids. Looked up from germline, CDR1 is SGHTA and CDR2 is FQGNSA. Deletions cut 2 bases from V and 7 bases from J, with 20 bases between. CDR3 protein: CASSLRRGVGAGGELFF. The CDR3 DNA reads TGTGCCAGCAGCTTAAGACGGGGCGTGGGGGCGGGCGGGGAGCTGTTTTTT.

This clone was observed once. CDR3 sequence: CASSAGTENQPQHF. CDR3 nucleotide sequence: TGTGCCAGCAGTGCCGGGACAGAAAATCAGCCCCAGCATTTT. The J gene is TRBJ1-5, the V gene TRBV5-4; 7 bases are shared with TRBD1. The CDR3 contains 14 residues. The V segment lost 5 bases and the J segment 4 bases; nucleotides outside the gene matches: 6. CDR1 is SGHNT and CDR2 is YYREEE in the germline V gene (reference sequence). Full variable domain (rest looked up from reference TRBV5-4 and TRBJ1-5): ETGVTQSPTHLIKTRGQQVTLRCSSQSGHNTVSWYQQALGQGPQFIFQYYREEENGRGNFPPRFSGLQFPNYSSELNVNALELDDSALYLCASSAGTENQPQHFGDGTRLSIL.